This T cell receptor (beta chain) was captured by sequencing in a study of shared clonotypes between healthy human individuals. CDR3 length equals 16 residues. The V and J ends lost 0 bases and 5 bases, in that order; junction bases with no gene match: 5. CDR1 is SGHVS, CDR2 FNYEAQ, per germline. Some clones are missing from TCRdb's copy, which holds only in-frame ones; the method was immunoSEQ multiplex PCR. This table has about 1.5 million clones, nearly 99% appearing once. On this clone itself: Its antigen is not known.

Study-wide findings and caveats: The expectation was that sequencing depth would affect clonotype sharing among donors.

Sequencing was performed on naive CD4+ T cells sorted from blood. Specified subset: CD45RA+ positively selected. The chain uses TRBV7-6 and TRBJ2-2, with 8 positions matching TRBD2. This receptor was taken from a man aged 25 to 40 in good health. CDR3 DNA sequence: TGTGCCAGCAGCTTAGCGCACGGGACTAGTACCGGGGAGCTGTTTTTT. Encoded protein: CASSLAHGTSTGELFF.